The 15 T cell receptor beta chains reported below all come from one sample, sequenced in a study of blood T cell repertoires in COVID-19. This table comes from immunoSEQ multiplex PCR, and its TCRdb copy is limited to in-frame clones, with some not included. This table has about 320,000 clones, about nine tenths appearing once. The sequenced material came from peripheral blood. These receptors were taken from a woman in her twenties or thirties with COVID-19, enrolled during active disease.

V usage is TRBV12-3 or TRBV12-4 and J usage is TRBJ1-5, with D possibly TRBD1 on 6 matching bases. The CDR3 is 13 amino acids. The germline V and J ends were trimmed by 8 bases and 7 bases, with 15 bases remaining between them. In DNA form, the CDR3 reads TGTGCCAGCGTGGGGGGGGCGGAGCAGCCCCAGCATTTT. Translated, it gives CASVGGAEQPQHF.

The chain links TRBV2 to TRBJ1-4; D gene uncertain. Germline CDR1 and CDR2: SNHLY and FYNNEI. The V gene lost 2 bases and the J gene lost 9 bases, with 7 bases spanning the gap. CDR3 length: 12 residues. The CDR3 protein is CASSETGQKLFF. CDR3 nucleotide sequence: TGTGCCAGCAGTGAAACCGGTCAAAAACTGTTTTTT.

This clone was seen only a few times. The V and J genes are TRBV5-1 and TRBJ1-2; D is perhaps TRBD1 (5 bases). CDR1 and CDR2 (germline): SGHRS, YFSETQ. CDR3 length: 14 amino acids. Trimming pared 4 bases from V and 7 bases from J, leaving 17 bases between. CDR3 amino acids: CASSAGHQDLGYTF. The CDR3 region has the DNA TGCGCCAGCAGCGCCGGACACCAAGATCTTGGCTACACCTTC.

The chain is built from TRBV5-6 and TRBJ1-4, with D possibly being TRBD1 (5 bases). V lost 4 bases, J lost 0 bases, and 13 bases lay in between. The germline gives CDR1 SGHDT, CDR2 YYEEEE. The CDR3 loop spans 16 amino acids. The CDR3 sequence is CASSPGFSTTNEKLFF. The CDR3 nucleotides are TGTGCCAGCAGCCCAGGGTTTTCTACAACTAATGAAAAACTGTTTTTT.

V gene TRBV6-1 combines with J gene TRBJ1-4, with D possibly TRBD1 on 6 matching bases. The ends were cut back, 4 bases at V and 0 bases at J, with 15 bases in the middle. The germline gives CDR1 MNHNS, CDR2 SASEGT. This CDR3 has 17 amino acids. The CDR3 reads CASSGGGHTATNEKLFF. As DNA, the CDR3 is TGTGCCAGCAGTGGCGGGGGGCACACTGCAACTAATGAAAAACTGTTTTTT.

The chain carries TRBV7-9 and TRBJ1-1; D is possibly TRBD1 (6 bases). The CDR3 length is 12 residues. Germline CDR1 is SEHNR and CDR2 is FQNEAQ (reference sequence). V was clipped by 5 bases and J by 10 bases, with 14 bases between them. The CDR3 region is CASSQQGSGAFF. The DNA for the CDR3 is TGTGCCAGCAGCCAGCAGGGGTCGGGAGCTTTCTTT.

The gene calls are TRBV19 and TRBJ2-5; D might be TRBD2 (6 bases). This CDR3 spans 17 amino acids. Trimming stripped 6 bases from V and 0 bases from J, with 20 bases between. The germline V gene has CDR1 LNHDA and CDR2 SQIVND (reference sequence). In DNA, the CDR3 is TGTGCCAGTAGCCCCGAGGGGAGGCGGTTGTACCAAGAGACCCAGTACTTC. As protein: CASSPEGRRLYQETQYF.

This rearrangement joins TRBV27 to TRBJ2-1; 7 bases match TRBD2. In germline, CDR1 is MNHEY, CDR2 SMNVEV (reference sequence). The CDR3 is 14 residues long. The J segment lost 6 bases and the V segment lost 2 bases, leaving 4 bases of the junction unmatched. This CDR3 reads CASSLGGGFNEQFF. The CDR3 DNA is TGTGCCAGCAGTTTAGGGGGGGGTTTCAATGAGCAGTTCTTC.

The chain is built from TRBV10-1 and TRBJ1-3; 8 bases line up with TRBD1. Germline trimming cut 4 bases from V and 0 bases from J; bases unmatched to any gene: 8. The CDR3 is 17 amino acids. Germline CDR1 is WNHNN and CDR2 is SYGVQD (reference sequence). The CDR3 spells CASSGRRDRISGNTIYF. The CDR3 DNA follows: TGCGCCAGCAGTGGAAGAAGGGACAGGATCTCTGGAAACACCATATATTTT.

This chain uses TRBV7-9 with TRBJ2-7; the match to TRBD2 covers 8 bases. Germline trimming cut 5 bases from V and 9 bases from J; bases unmatched to any gene: 12. The germline CDR1 and CDR2 sequences are SEHNR and FQNEAQ (reference sequence). The CDR3 has 14 amino acids. CDR3 in amino acids: CASSPAGGWPWQYF. CDR3 sequence (DNA): TGTGCCAGCAGCCCGGCGGGGGGATGGCCCTGGCAGTACTTC.

The chain has TRBV27 and TRBJ1-1; D may be TRBD1 (5 bases). V was clipped by 5 bases and J by 3 bases, with 19 bases between them. CDR1 is MNHEY and CDR2 is SMNVEV in the germline V gene (reference sequence). CDR3 length: 16 amino acids. CDR3 coding DNA: TGTGCCAGCAGTCCCGCCCGTTCCCCGGGGGACACTGAAGCTTTCTTT. Translated, it gives CASSPARSPGDTEAFF.

The chain employs TRBV11-2 and TRBJ1-2, with 9 bases fitting TRBD1. Germline V lookup: CDR1 SGHAT, CDR2 FQNNGV. The trim removed 4 bases at V and 4 bases at J, leaving 7 bases unmatched. CDR3 length equals 15 residues. CDR3 region: CASSWGQGRGYGYTF. The CDR3 bases are TGTGCCAGCAGCTGGGGACAGGGACGGGGCTATGGCTACACCTTC.

This clone appeared once. The rearrangement uses TRBV6-6 and TRBJ1-2; D is undetermined. The germline V gene has CDR1 MNHNY and CDR2 SVGAGI (reference sequence). Between the trimmed V and J ends, which lost 0 bases and 5 bases, there was a span of 13 bases. This CDR3 contains 15 residues. The CDR3 DNA sequence: TGTGCCAGCAGTTACTCGCGGGAGGGTGGGTATGGCTACACCTTC. This codes for CASSYSREGGYGYTF.

The CDR3 coding sequence is TGTGCCTGGAGTAAGGGGACAGGTTATAATTCACCCCTCCACTTT. Amino acids: CAWSKGTGYNSPLHF. The chain is built from TRBV30 and TRBJ1-6; 8 positions match TRBD1. Per germline, CDR1 GTSNPN and CDR2 SVGIG (reference sequence). V was clipped by 2 bases and J by 4 bases; unmatched bases: 4. The CDR3 sequence is 15 residues long.

The chain employs TRBV27 and TRBJ1-2; 8 bases align to TRBD1. The germline V gene has CDR1 MNHEY and CDR2 SMNVEV (reference sequence). The junction had 12 bases not matched to a gene; V was cut back by 8 bases and J by 4 bases. The length of the CDR3 is 15 residues. CDR3 DNA: TGTGCCAGCCGAGGGACCAGGACAGGGCTCTATGGCTACACCTTC. It codes for CASRGTRTGLYGYTF.